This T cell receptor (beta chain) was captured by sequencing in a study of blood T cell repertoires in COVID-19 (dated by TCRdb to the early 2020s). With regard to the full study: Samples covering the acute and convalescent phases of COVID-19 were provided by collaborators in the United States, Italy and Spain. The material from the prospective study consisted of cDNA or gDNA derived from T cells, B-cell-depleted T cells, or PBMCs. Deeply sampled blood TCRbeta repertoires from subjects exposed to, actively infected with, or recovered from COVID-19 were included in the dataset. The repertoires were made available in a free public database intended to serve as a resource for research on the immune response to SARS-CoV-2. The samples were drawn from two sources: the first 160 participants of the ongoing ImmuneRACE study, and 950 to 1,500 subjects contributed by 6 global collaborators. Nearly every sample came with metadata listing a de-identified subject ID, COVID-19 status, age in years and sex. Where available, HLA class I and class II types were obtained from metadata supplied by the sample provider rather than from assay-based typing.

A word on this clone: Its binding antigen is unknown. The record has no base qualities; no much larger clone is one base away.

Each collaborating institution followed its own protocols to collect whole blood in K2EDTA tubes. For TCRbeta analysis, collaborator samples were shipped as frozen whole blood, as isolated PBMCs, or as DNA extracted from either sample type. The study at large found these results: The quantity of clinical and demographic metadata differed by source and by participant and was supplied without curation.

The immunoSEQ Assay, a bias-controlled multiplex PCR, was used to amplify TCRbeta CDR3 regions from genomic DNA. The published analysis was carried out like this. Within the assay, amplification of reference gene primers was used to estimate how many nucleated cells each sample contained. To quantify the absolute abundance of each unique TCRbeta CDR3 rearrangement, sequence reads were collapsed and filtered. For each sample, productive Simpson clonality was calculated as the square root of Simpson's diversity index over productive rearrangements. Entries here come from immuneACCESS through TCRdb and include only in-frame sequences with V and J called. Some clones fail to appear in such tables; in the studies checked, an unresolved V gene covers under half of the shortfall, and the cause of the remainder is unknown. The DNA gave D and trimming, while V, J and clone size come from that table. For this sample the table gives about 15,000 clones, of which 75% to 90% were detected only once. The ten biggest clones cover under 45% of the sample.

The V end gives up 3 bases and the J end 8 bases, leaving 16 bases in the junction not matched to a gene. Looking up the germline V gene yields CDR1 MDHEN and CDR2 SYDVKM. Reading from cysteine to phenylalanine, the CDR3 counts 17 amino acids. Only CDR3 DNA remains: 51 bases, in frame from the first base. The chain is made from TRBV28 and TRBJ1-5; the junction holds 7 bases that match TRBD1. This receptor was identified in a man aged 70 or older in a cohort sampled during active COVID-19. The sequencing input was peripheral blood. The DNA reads TGTGCCAGCAGTTTCCTAGAGGGACAGTCTAAAACCGAGCCCCAGCATTTT. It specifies CASSFLEGQSKTEPQHF.